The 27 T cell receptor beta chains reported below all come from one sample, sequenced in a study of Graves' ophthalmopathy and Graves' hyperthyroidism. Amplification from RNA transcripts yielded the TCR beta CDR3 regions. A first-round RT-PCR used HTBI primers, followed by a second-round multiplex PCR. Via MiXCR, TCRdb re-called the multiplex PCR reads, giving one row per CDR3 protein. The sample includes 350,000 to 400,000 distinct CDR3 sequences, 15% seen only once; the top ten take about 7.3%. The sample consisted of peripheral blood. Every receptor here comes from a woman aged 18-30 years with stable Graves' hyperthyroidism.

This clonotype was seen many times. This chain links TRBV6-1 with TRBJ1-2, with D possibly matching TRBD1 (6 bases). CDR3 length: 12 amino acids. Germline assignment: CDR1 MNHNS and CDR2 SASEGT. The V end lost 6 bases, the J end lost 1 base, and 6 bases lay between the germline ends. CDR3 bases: TGTGCCAGCAGGGACAGTAACTATGGCTACACCTTC. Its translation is CASRDSNYGYTF.

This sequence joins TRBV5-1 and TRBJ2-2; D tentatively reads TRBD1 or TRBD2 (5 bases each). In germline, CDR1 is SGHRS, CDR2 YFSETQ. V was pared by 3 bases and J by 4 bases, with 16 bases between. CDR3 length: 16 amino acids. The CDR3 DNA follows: TGCGCCAGCAGCTCCAGAGGGCCCCAGGGCACCGGGGAGCTGTTTTTT. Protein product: CASSSRGPQGTGELFF.

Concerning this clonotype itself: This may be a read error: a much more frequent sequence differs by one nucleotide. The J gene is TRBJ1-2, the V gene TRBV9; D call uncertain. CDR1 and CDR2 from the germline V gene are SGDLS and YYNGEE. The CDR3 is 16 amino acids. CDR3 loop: CASGVEGRSKNYGYTF. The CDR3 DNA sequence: TGTGCCAGCGGCGTAGAAGGACGGAGTAAGAACTATGGCTACACCTTC.

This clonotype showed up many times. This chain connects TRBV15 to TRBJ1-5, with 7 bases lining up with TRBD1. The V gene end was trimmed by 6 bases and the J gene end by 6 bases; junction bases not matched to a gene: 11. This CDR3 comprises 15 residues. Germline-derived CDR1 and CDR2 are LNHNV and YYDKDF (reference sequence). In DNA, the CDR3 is TGTGCCACCAGTACCGAAGGACAGGCGGGTCAGCCCCAGCATTTT. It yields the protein CATSTEGQAGQPQHF. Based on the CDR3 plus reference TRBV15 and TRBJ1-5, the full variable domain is DAMVIQNPRYQVTQFGKPVTLSCSQTLNHNVMYWYQQKSSQAPKLLFHYYDKDFNNEADTPDNFQSRRPNTSFCFLDIRSPGLGDTAMYLCATSTEGQAGQPQHFGDGTRLSIL.

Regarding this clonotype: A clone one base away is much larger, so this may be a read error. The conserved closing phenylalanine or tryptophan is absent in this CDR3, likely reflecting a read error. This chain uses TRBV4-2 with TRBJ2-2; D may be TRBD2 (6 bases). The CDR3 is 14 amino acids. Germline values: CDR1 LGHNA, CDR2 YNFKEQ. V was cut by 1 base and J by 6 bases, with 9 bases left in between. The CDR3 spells CASSQVVAAGELFC. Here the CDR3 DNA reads TGTGCCAGCAGCCAAGTGGTAGCGGCCGGGGAGCTGTTTTGT.

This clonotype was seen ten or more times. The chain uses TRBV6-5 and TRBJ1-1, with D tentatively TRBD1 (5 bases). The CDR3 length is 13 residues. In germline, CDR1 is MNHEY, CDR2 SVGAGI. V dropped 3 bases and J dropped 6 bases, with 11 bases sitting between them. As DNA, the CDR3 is TGTGCCAGCAGTTATCGTAGGGGATCTGAAGCTTTCTTT. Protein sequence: CASSYRRGSEAFF.

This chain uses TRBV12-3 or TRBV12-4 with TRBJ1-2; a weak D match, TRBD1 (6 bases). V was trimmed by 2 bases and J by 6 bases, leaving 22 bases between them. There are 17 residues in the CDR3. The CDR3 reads CASSLRAWGHPFDGYTF. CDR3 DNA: TGTGCCAGCAGTTTAAGGGCCTGGGGACATCCATTCGATGGCTACACCTTC.

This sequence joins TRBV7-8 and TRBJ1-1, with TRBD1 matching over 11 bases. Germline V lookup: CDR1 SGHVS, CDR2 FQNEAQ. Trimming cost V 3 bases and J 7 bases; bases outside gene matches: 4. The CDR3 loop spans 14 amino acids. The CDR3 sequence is CASSLDRGLNEAFF. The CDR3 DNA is TGTGCCAGCAGCTTGGACAGGGGGCTCAATGAAGCTTTCTTT.

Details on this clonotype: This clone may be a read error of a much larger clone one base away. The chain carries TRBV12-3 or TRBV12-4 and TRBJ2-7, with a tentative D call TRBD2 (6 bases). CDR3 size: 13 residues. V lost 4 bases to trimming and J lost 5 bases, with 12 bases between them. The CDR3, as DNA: TGTGCCAGCAGTTCGCAGGGAGGCGACGAGCAGTACTTC. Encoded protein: CASSSQGGDEQYF.

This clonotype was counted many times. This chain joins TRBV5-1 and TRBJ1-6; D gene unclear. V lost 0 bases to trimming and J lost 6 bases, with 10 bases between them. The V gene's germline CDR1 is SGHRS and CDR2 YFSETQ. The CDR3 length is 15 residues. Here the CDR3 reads CASSLVAGSNSPLHF. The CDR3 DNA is TGCGCCAGCAGCTTGGTGGCGGGTTCTAATTCACCCCTCCACTTT.

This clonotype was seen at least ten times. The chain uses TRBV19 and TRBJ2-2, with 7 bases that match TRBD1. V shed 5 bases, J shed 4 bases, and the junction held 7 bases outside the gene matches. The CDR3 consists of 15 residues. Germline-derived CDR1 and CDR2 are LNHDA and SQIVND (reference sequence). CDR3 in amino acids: CASSDRATSTGELFF. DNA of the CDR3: TGTGCCAGTAGTGACAGGGCAACCTCCACCGGGGAGCTGTTTTTT.

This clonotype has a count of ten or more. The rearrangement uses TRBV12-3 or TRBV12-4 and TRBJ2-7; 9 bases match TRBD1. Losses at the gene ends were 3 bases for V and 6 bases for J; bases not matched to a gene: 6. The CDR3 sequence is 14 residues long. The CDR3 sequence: CASSLGDRGVEQYF. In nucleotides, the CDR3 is TGTGCCAGCAGTTTGGGAGACAGGGGGGTCGAGCAGTACTTC.

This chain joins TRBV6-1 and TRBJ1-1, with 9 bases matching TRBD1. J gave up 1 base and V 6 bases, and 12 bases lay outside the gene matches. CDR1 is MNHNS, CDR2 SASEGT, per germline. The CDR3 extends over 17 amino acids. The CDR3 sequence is CASSRTGTGISNTEAFF. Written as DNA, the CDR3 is TGTGCCAGCAGCCGGACCGGGACAGGGATCTCGAACACTGAAGCTTTCTTT.

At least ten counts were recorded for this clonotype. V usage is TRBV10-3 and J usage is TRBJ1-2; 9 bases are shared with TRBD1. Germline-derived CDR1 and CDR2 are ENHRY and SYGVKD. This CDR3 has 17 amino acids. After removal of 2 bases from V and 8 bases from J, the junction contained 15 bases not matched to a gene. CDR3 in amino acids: CAISEKKTGTGYGGYTF. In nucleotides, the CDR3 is TGTGCCATCAGTGAGAAAAAAACCGGGACAGGGTATGGCGGCTACACCTTC.

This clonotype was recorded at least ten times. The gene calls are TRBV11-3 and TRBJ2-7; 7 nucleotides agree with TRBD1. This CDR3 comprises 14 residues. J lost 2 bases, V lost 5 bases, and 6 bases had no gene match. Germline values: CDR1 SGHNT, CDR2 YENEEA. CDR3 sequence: CASSPDRTTYEQYF. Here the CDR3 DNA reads TGTGCCAGCAGCCCGGACAGGACCACCTACGAGCAGTACTTC.

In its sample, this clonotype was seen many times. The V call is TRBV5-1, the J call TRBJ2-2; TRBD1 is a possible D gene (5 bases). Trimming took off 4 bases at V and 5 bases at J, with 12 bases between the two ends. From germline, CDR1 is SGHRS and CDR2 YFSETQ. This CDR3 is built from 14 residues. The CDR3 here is CASSIHRFTGELFF. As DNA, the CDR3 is TGCGCCAGCAGCATCCACAGGTTTACCGGGGAGCTGTTTTTT.

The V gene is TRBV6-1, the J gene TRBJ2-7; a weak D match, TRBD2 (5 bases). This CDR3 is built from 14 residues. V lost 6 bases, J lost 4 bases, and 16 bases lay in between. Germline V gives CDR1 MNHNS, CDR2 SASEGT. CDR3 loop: CASSAIWSGYEQYF. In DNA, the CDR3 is TGTGCCAGCAGCGCCATCTGGTCGGGGTACGAGCAGTACTTC.

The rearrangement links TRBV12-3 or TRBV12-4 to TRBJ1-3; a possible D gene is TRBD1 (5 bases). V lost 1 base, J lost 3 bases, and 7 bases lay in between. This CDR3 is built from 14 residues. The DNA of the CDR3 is TGTGCCAGCAGTTTAGGGAGGGGTGGAAACACCATATATTTT. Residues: CASSLGRGGNTIYF.

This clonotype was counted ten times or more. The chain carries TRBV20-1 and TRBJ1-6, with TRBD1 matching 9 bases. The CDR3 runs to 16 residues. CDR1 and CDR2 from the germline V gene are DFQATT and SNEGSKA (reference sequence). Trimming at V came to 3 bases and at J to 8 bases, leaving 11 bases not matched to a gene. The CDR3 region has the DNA TGCAGTGCTAGGATACCAAGGACAGGGGTGGATTCACCCCTCCACTTT. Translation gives CSARIPRTGVDSPLHF.

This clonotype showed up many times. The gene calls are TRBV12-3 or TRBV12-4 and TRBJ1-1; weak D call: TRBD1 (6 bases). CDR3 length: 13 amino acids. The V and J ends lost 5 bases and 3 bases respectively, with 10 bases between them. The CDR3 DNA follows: TGTGCCAGCAGTCGGACAGACTACACTGAAGCTTTCTTT. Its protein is CASSRTDYTEAFF.

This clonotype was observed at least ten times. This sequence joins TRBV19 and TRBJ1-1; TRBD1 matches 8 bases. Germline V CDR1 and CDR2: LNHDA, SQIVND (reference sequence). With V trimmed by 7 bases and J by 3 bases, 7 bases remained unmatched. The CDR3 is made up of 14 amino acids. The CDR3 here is CASKETGEYTEAFF. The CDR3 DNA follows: TGTGCCAGTAAGGAGACAGGGGAATACACTGAAGCTTTCTTT.

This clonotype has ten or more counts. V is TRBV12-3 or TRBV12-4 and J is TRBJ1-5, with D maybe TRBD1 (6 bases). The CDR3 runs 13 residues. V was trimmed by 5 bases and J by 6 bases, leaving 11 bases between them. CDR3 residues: CASSMLGGQPQHF. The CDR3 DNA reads TGTGCCAGCAGTATGCTAGGGGGTCAGCCCCAGCATTTT.

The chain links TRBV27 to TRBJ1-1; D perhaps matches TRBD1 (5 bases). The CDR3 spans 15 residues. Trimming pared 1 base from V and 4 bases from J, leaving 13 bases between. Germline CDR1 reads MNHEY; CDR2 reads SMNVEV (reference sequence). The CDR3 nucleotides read TGTGCCAGCAGTTTATATCGGGGCCCTCGCACTGAAGCTTTCTTT. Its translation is CASSLYRGPRTEAFF.

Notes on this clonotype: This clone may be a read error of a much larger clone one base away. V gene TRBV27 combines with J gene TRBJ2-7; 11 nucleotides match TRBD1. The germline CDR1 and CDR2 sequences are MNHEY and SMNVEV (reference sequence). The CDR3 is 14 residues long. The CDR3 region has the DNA TGTGCCGGCAGTTTATATGGACAGGGGGCCGAGCAGTACTTC. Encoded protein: CAGSLYGQGAEQYF.

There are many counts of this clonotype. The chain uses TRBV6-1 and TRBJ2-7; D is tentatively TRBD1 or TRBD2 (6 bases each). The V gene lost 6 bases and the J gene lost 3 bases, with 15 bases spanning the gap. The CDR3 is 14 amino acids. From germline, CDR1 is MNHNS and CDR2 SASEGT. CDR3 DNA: TGTGCCAGCAGCCCCGAGGGGGGACGCTACGAGCAGTACTTC. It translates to CASSPEGGRYEQYF.

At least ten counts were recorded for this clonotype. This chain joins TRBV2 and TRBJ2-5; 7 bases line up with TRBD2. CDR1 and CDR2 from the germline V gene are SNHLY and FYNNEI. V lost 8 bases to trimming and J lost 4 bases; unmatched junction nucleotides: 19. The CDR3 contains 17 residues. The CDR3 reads CASEGRGPSGPSETQYF. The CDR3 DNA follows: TGTGCCAGCGAGGGCCGAGGGCCTAGCGGCCCATCAGAGACCCAGTACTTC.

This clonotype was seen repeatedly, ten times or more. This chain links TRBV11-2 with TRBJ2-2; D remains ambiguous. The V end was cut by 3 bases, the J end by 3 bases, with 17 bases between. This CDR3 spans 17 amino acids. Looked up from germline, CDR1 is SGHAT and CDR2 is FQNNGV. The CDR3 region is CASSFSGLAVHTGELFF. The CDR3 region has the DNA TGTGCCAGCAGCTTTTCTGGGCTGGCGGTCCACACCGGGGAGCTGTTTTTT.